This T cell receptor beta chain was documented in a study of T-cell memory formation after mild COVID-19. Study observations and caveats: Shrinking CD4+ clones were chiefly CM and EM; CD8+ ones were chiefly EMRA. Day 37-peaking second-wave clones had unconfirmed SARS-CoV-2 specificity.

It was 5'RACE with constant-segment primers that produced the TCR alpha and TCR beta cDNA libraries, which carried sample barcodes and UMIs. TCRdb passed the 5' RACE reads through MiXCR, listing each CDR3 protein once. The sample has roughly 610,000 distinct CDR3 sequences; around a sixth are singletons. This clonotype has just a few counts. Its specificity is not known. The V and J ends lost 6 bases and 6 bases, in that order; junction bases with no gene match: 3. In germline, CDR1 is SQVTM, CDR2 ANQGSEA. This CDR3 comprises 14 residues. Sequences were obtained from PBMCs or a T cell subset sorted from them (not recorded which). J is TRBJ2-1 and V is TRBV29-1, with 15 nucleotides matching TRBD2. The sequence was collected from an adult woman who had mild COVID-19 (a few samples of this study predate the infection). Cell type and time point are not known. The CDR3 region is CSVMGLAGGNEQFF. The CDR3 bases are TGCAGCGTCATGGGACTAGCGGGGGGCAATGAGCAGTTCTTC.